Listed below are T cell receptor beta chains from one sample, sequenced in a study of T cell repertoires in cytomegalovirus infection. From the reads, TCRdb called clonotypes with MiXCR, one entry per CDR3 protein. The data show around 450,000 distinct CDR3 sequences, roughly a third seen once. The sequencing sample was made of PBMCs. The receptors derive from a human donor in good health (CMV status not recorded). Some clones in this sample may be carry-over from other donors' samples. Each CDR3 is given with its conserved first and last residue. A D gene is named only where the DNA matches it firmly. A clone size is listed for some rows: how often the clone was seen (once, few, many), or a class if it is expanded.

j_call | clone_size | v_call | d_call | cdr3_aa | cdr3_nt
TRBJ2-1 | . | TRBV11-2 | . | CASSLTKVTYNEQFF | TGTGCCAGCAGCTTAACGAAGGTCACCTACAATGAGCAGTTCTTC
TRBJ1-5 | many | TRBV19 | . | CASSITFQAPERSNQPQHF | TGTGCCAGTAGTATAACTTTCCAGGCGCCTGAACGAAGCAATCAGCCCCAGCATTTT
TRBJ2-1 | . | TRBV6-2/TRBV6-3 | . | CASSLWGASSYNEQFF | TGTGCCAGCAGCCTGTGGGGTGCTAGCTCCTACAATGAGCAGTTCTTC
TRBJ1-1 | . | TRBV4-1 | . | CASSQDLPPTEAFF | TGCGCCAGCAGCCAAGATCTACCACCCACTGAAGCTTTCTTT
TRBJ2-7 | few | TRBV27 | . | CATPEQYF | TGTGCCACCCCCGAGCAGTACTTC
TRBJ1-1 | . | TRBV7-2 | TRBD1 | CSSSQRGQVDTEAFF | TGTTCCAGCAGCCAAAGGGGACAGGTGGACACTGAAGCTTTCTTT
TRBJ2-2 | many | TRBV10-3 | TRBD1 | CAISGITGGLEVGELFF | TGTGCCATCAGTGGCATAACAGGGGGATTAGAGGTCGGGGAGCTGTTTTTT
TRBJ2-3 | few | TRBV6-5 | TRBD2 | CASSWGSGGLDTQYF | TGTGCCAGCAGTTGGGGTAGCGGGGGGTTAGATACGCAGTATTTT
TRBJ2-3 | few | TRBV5-6 | TRBD2 | CASSLVRAGGTDTQYF | TGTGCCAGCAGCTTGGTTCGAGCGGGGGGCACAGATACGCAGTATTTT
TRBJ2-1 | . | TRBV12-3/TRBV12-4 | TRBD2 | CASSLAGLVHNEQFF | TGTGCCAGCAGTTTAGCAGGACTAGTCCACAATGAGCAGTTCTTC
TRBJ2-6 | . | TRBV6-1 | TRBD2 | CASSPLAGGNSGANVLTF | TGTGCCAGCAGTCCCCTAGCGGGGGGGAACTCTGGGGCCAACGTCCTGACTTTC
TRBJ1-6 | many | TRBV4-1 | . | CASSPPNSPLHF | TGCGCCAGCAGTCCACCCAATTCACCCCTCCACTTT
TRBJ2-5 | . | TRBV7-9 | TRBD2 | CASSILAGGLDQETQYF | TGTGCCAGCAGCATACTAGCGGGGGGCCTTGACCAAGAGACCCAGTACTTC
TRBJ2-5 | few | TRBV28 | . | CASSPQVPQETQYF | TGTGCCAGCAGTCCACAGGTGCCCCAAGAGACCCAGTACTTC
TRBJ1-4 | once | TRBV19 | . | CATKPVGEGEKLFF | TGTGCCACCAAACCGGTGGGGGAGGGTGAAAAACTGTTTTTT
TRBJ1-4 | . | TRBV4-3 | . | CASSPTRGATNEKLFF | TGCGCCAGCAGCCCCACGAGGGGGGCGACTAATGAAAAACTGTTTTTT
TRBJ2-5 | . | TRBV23-1 | TRBD2 | CASSQLRAGLQETQYF | TGCGCCAGCAGTCAACTTCGAGCGGGGCTCCAAGAGACCCAGTACTTC
TRBJ2-7 | . | TRBV12-3/TRBV12-4 | TRBD2 | CASMTSGYPYEQYF | TGTGCCAGCATGACTAGCGGATACCCCTACGAGCAGTACTTC
TRBJ2-5 | many | TRBV6-2/TRBV6-3 | TRBD2 | CASSYLAGEVQETQYF | TGTGCCAGCAGTTACCTAGCGGGGGAGGTTCAAGAGACCCAGTACTTC
TRBJ1-1 | many | TRBV7-3 | . | CASRSSLNTEAFF | TGTGCCAGCAGATCTAGTCTGAACACTGAAGCTTTCTTT
TRBJ1-1 | . | TRBV27 | . | CASSSPLVNTEAFF | TGTGCCAGCAGTTCCCCGTTGGTAAACACTGAAGCTTTCTTT
TRBJ2-1 | . | TRBV5-1 | . | CASRSGAVAYNEQFF | TGCGCCAGCAGGTCGGGGGCAGTAGCCTACAATGAGCAGTTCTTC
TRBJ1-4 | many | TRBV7-2 | . | CASSLVGNEKLFF | TGTGCCAGCAGCTTAGTCGGTAATGAAAAACTGTTTTTT
TRBJ1-1 | many | TRBV7-6 | . | CASSLAADLGTEAFF | TGTGCCAGCAGCTTAGCGGCAGACCTAGGCACTGAAGCTTTCTTT
TRBJ2-6 | few | TRBV7-9 | . | CASSDTGTGANVLTF | TGTGCCAGCAGCGATACAGGGACTGGGGCCAACGTCCTGACTTTC
TRBJ2-7 | . | TRBV6-6 | . | CATVNPPGDEQYF | TGTGCCACCGTCAACCCCCCGGGGGACGAGCAGTACTTC
TRBJ2-3 | many | TRBV7-2 | . | CASSLAGVETDTQYF | TGTGCCAGCAGCTTAGCAGGGGTGGAAACAGATACGCAGTATTTT
TRBJ2-7 | few | TRBV6-2/TRBV6-3 | . | CASSYSAFGSISYEQYF | TGTGCCAGCAGTTATTCCGCCTTTGGGAGTATCTCCTACGAGCAGTACTTC
TRBJ2-1 | . | TRBV19 | TRBD2 | CASSIASFSGVNNEQFF | TGTGCCAGTAGTATCGCTTCTTTTAGCGGGGTCAACAATGAGCAGTTCTTC
TRBJ2-7 | many | TRBV7-8 | . | CASSLGQVVGEQYF | TGTGCCAGCAGCTTAGGGCAGGTCGTGGGGGAGCAGTACTTC
TRBJ1-4 | few | TRBV5-1 | TRBD1 | CASSPGQRIATNEKLFF | TGCGCCAGCAGCCCGGGACAGCGGATCGCAACTAATGAAAAACTGTTTTTT
TRBJ2-5 | many | TRBV7-6 | TRBD2 | CASSLGLAGGQETQYF | TGTGCCAGCAGCTTAGGACTAGCGGGGGGGCAAGAGACCCAGTACTTC
TRBJ2-3 | . | TRBV6-2/TRBV6-3 | TRBD2 | CASRGGEPADTQYF | TGTGCCAGCAGGGGGGGGGAACCCGCAGATACGCAGTATTTT
TRBJ2-2 | many | TRBV12-3/TRBV12-4 | . | CASSPGPNTGELFF | TGTGCCAGCAGTCCGGGACCTAACACCGGGGAGCTGTTTTTT
TRBJ1-2 | few | TRBV6-1 | . | CASSDGGTYGYTF | TGTGCCAGCAGTGACGGGGGGACCTATGGCTACACCTTC
TRBJ2-3 | . | TRBV2 | . | CASSVNRVGGTDTQYF | TGTGCCAGCAGTGTCAACAGGGTGGGGGGCACAGATACGCAGTATTTT
TRBJ2-1 | few | TRBV20-1 | . | CSARDITPGFLLNEQFF | TGCAGTGCTAGAGATATAACGCCAGGGTTTTTATTGAATGAGCAGTTCTTC
TRBJ1-1 | many | TRBV6-6 | . | CASSWETPLSKGNTEAFF | TGTGCCAGCAGTTGGGAGACTCCACTCAGTAAGGGGAACACTGAAGCTTTCTTT
TRBJ1-6 | . | TRBV15 | . | CATSIESPENNSPLHF | TGTGCCACCAGCATTGAAAGCCCAGAGAATAATTCACCCCTCCACTTT
TRBJ2-1 | . | TRBV9 | . | CASSVVAGNYNEQFF | TGTGCCAGCAGCGTAGTAGCAGGAAATTACAATGAGCAGTTCTTC
TRBJ2-2 | many | TRBV7-2 | . | CASSLVAVNTGELFF | TGTGCCAGCAGCTTAGTGGCAGTGAACACCGGGGAGCTGTTTTTT
TRBJ1-2 | few | TRBV27 | . | CASSLSRHHTGYGYTF | TGTGCCAGCAGTTTATCACGGCACCACACGGGGTATGGCTACACCTTC
TRBJ2-4 | . | TRBV7-9 | . | CASSVQRGGDIQYF | TGTGCCAGCAGCGTCCAGCGAGGGGGTGACATTCAGTACTTC
TRBJ1-1 | few | TRBV6-5 | . | CASSYTSTGRGFTEAFF | TGTGCCAGCAGTTACACGAGCACAGGGCGAGGGTTCACTGAAGCTTTCTTT
TRBJ2-2 | many | TRBV4-1 | TRBD2 | CASSQGDRRLAANTGELFF | TGCGCCAGCAGCCAAGGGGATAGGAGACTAGCGGCAAATACCGGGGAGCTGTTTTTT
TRBJ1-1 | once | TRBV27 | . | CASSSHEGNTEAFF | TGTGCCAGCAGTTCTCATGAGGGGAACACTGAAGCTTTCTTT
TRBJ1-2 | many | TRBV12-3/TRBV12-4 | TRBD1 | CANRKLDRDGYTF | TGTGCCAACCGTAAACTAGACAGGGATGGCTACACCTTC
TRBJ1-1 | . | TRBV7-3 | . | CASSPSPGHNTEAFF | TGTGCCAGCAGCCCCTCCCCGGGACATAACACTGAAGCTTTCTTT
TRBJ1-6 | few | TRBV27 | TRBD1 | CASSLGNRGTSNSPLHF | TGTGCCAGCAGTTTGGGCAACAGGGGGACTTCTAATTCACCCCTCCACTTT
TRBJ2-2 | . | TRBV18 | TRBD1 | CASSPDNRQGEAFF | TGTGCCAGCTCCCCGGACAACCGACAGGGGGAGGCGTTTTTT
TRBJ2-1 | few | TRBV12-3/TRBV12-4 | . | CASEIEGSSYNEQFF | TGTGCCAGCGAGATTGAGGGAAGCTCCTACAATGAGCAGTTCTTC
TRBJ2-1 | few | TRBV2 | . | CASRESQGWNEQFF | TGTGCCAGCAGGGAATCGCAGGGGTGGAATGAGCAGTTCTTC
TRBJ2-6 | once | TRBV5-6 | TRBD1 | CASSGWDRGDAGANVLTF | TGTGCCAGCAGCGGATGGGACAGGGGGGATGCTGGGGCCAACGTCCTGACTTTC
TRBJ1-4 | many | TRBV7-8 | . | CASSRGGDEKLFF | TGTGCCAGCAGCCGCGGGGGGGATGAAAAACTGTTTTTT